These 32 T cell receptor beta chains were all obtained from the same sample, sequenced in a study of blood T cells in healthy people across ages. Next came a second PCR, run for about 7 to 11 cycles, which used a sample-barcoded 5' primer along with a J-beta primer mix. TCRdb re-called the 5' RACE reads through MiXCR, storing one row per CDR3 protein. The sample lists about 900,000 distinct CDR3 sequences; around 46% were seen once. Sequencing was done on a sample of blood. These receptors were taken from a man aged 30-40 years in good health.

The V gene is TRBV20-1, the J gene TRBJ2-5, with D possibly being TRBD1 (6 bases). The last part of the DNA fits TRBJ2-7 better; the J call may be wrong. The CDR3 is 14 amino acids. Germline V lookup: CDR1 DFQATT, CDR2 SNEGSKA (reference sequence). CDR3 loop: CSARDVTEQGEQYF. CDR3 in DNA: TGCAGTGCTAGAGATGTTACCGAACAGGGCGAGCAGTACTTC.

This clonotype was found a few times. V gene TRBV28 combines with J gene TRBJ1-2; D gene uncertain. CDR1 and CDR2 from the germline V gene are MDHEN and SYDVKM. Trimming removed 6 bases from V and 8 bases from J, with 13 bases in between. The CDR3 has 12 residues. The CDR3 sequence: CASSPAFGGYTF. The CDR3 DNA reads as TGTGCCAGCAGCCCTGCCTTTGGCGGCTACACCTTC.

This clonotype was detected only a few times. The rearrangement links TRBV7-9 to TRBJ2-3; D uncertain. The germline gives CDR1 SEHNR, CDR2 FQNEAQ (reference sequence). V was clipped by 1 base and J by 6 bases, with 8 bases between them. The CDR3 has 13 amino acids. The CDR3 coding sequence is TGTGCCAGCAGCTTAGTGCTGGCTGATACGCAGTATTTT. Translation gives CASSLVLADTQYF.

The rearrangement links TRBV12-3 or TRBV12-4 to TRBJ2-2; the D is unclear. The V and J ends lost 10 bases and 4 bases respectively, with 16 bases between them. The CDR3 length is 14 residues. The CDR3 DNA is TGTGCCACCCAGTCGGGTTCTGGCACCGGGGAGCTGTTTTTT. It is translated as CATQSGSGTGELFF.

The table lists this clonotype with a few counts. The gene calls are TRBV29-1 and TRBJ2-4, with TRBD1 as a possible D gene (5 bases). The CDR3 extends over 13 amino acids. The germline V gene has CDR1 SQVTM and CDR2 ANQGSEA. V was trimmed by 6 bases and J by 2 bases, leaving 11 bases between them. The CDR3, as DNA: TGCAGCGTCCTACAGGTCACCAAAAACATTCAGTACTTC. It is translated as CSVLQVTKNIQYF.

CDR3 nucleotide sequence: TGCGCCAGCAGCCCGGGACGAAGAGCCGACAATGAGCAGTTCTTC. As protein: CASSPGRRADNEQFF. This chain uses TRBV5-1 with TRBJ2-1, with D perhaps matching TRBD1 or TRBD2 (5 bases each). CDR1 SGHRS and CDR2 YFSETQ come from the germline V gene. The ends were cut back, 4 bases at V and 5 bases at J, with 16 bases in the middle. The CDR3 has 15 residues.

The chain uses TRBV20-1 and TRBJ1-2; weak D call: TRBD1 (5 bases). There are 12 residues in the CDR3. Trimming removed 6 bases from V and 8 bases from J, with 16 bases in between. Germline CDR1 is DFQATT and CDR2 is SNEGSKA (reference sequence). As DNA, the CDR3 is TGCAGTGCGCGAGTGGGGGTGGACGGCTACACCTTC. Its protein product is CSARVGVDGYTF.

The rearrangement joins TRBV7-2 to TRBJ2-1, with 8 nucleotides matching TRBD1. Trimming removed 3 bases from V and 10 bases from J; junction bases left unmatched: 2. The CDR3 covers 12 residues. Germline CDR1 is SGHTA and CDR2 is FQGNSA. In DNA form, the CDR3 reads TGTGCCAGCAGCTTCCGGGACAGGGAGCAGTTCTTC. Encoded protein: CASSFRDREQFF. Using reference TRBV7-2 and TRBJ2-1 for the parts outside the CDR3, the full variable domain is GAGVSQSPSNKVTEKGKDVELRCDPISGHTALYWYRQSLGQGLEFLIYFQGNSAPDKSGLPSDRFSAERTGGSVSTLTIQRTQQEDSAVYLCASSFRDREQFFGPGTRLTVL.

V is TRBV7-2 and J is TRBJ2-3, with D tentatively TRBD1 (6 bases). Germline V gene sequence: CDR1 SGHTA, CDR2 FQGNSA. V was shortened by 5 bases and J by 3 bases, with 9 bases between the two germline ends. The CDR3 runs to 13 residues. CDR3 in amino acids: CASSTQGTDTQYF. The CDR3, as DNA: TGTGCCAGCAGCACACAGGGAACAGATACGCAGTATTTT.

This chain connects TRBV3-1 to TRBJ2-7; tentatively, D is TRBD1 or TRBD2 (6 bases each). The CDR3 spans 14 residues. Trimming removed 4 bases at V and 2 bases at J, with 12 bases between. Germline V gives CDR1 LGHDT, CDR2 YNNKEL (reference sequence). The chain's CDR3 is CASSLIGGAYEQYF. CDR3 nucleotides: TGTGCCAGCAGCCTAATCGGGGGCGCCTACGAGCAGTACTTC.

Here the CDR3 reads CASSLGSAGYTYEQYF. CDR3 nucleotides: TGTGCCAGCAGTTTAGGTTCGGCAGGGTATACCTACGAGCAGTACTTC. The chain has TRBV12-3 or TRBV12-4 and TRBJ2-7; D is possibly TRBD1 (5 bases). CDR3 length: 16 residues. Trimming cost V 1 base and J 2 bases, with 15 bases left between them.

The chain joins TRBV6-5 to TRBJ1-4; no firm D call. Germline V gives CDR1 MNHEY, CDR2 SVGAGI. This CDR3 is built from 16 residues. Between the trimmed V and J ends, which lost 5 bases and 8 bases, there was a span of 21 bases. CDR3 DNA: TGTGCCAGCAGTCCCGTGGACGGGCCCCCCTTCGAAAAACTGTTTTTT. Its translation is CASSPVDGPPFEKLFF.

As concerns this clonotype: This may stem from a read error, because a much larger clone lies one nucleotide away. CDR3 in DNA: TGTGCCAGCGGGACCTTCAGGGGGCGAGGGTACAATGAGCAGTACTTC. This translates into CASGTFRGRGYNEQYF. This sequence joins TRBV6-5 and TRBJ2-5; 8 positions agree with TRBD1. J lost 11 bases, V lost 8 bases, and 22 bases had no gene match. CDR3 length: 16 residues. Germline CDR1 reads MNHEY; CDR2 reads SVGAGI.

This clonotype was seen only once. The CDR3 loop is CASSISLSTDTQYF. In DNA form, the CDR3 reads TGTGCCAGCAGCATTAGCTTAAGCACAGATACGCAGTATTTT. This chain uses TRBV9 with TRBJ2-3; unclear D gene. CDR1 SGDLS and CDR2 YYNGEE come from the germline V gene. Trimming took off 4 bases at V and 0 bases at J, with 9 bases between the two ends. The CDR3 consists of 14 residues. The full variable domain, with the rest looked up from reference TRBV9 and TRBJ2-3, is DSGVTQTPKHLITATGQRVTLRCSPRSGDLSVYWYQQSLDQGLQFLIQYYNGEERAKGNILERFSAQQFPDLHSELNLSSLELGDSALYFCASSISLSTDTQYFGPGTRLTVL.

The V and J genes are TRBV25-1 and TRBJ1-4; unclear D gene. Trimming removed 3 bases from V and 8 bases from J, with 10 bases in between. Germline values: CDR1 MGHDK, CDR2 SYGVNS. The CDR3 runs to 13 residues. As DNA, the CDR3 is TGTGCCAGCAGTGAGGGCAATGGGGAAAAACTGTTTTTT. Its translation: CASSEGNGEKLFF.

The CDR3 sequence is CASSPLTSGGAREQFF. DNA for the CDR3: TGTGCCAGCAGCCCATTAACTAGCGGGGGGGCCCGTGAGCAGTTCTTC. The chain links TRBV4-2 to TRBJ2-1; 13 nucleotides line up with TRBD2. CDR1 and CDR2 (germline): LGHNA, YNFKEQ. The trim removed 4 bases at V and 9 bases at J, leaving 9 bases unmatched. This CDR3 has 16 amino acids.

This clonotype was seen more than once but under ten times. This chain uses TRBV7-3 with TRBJ2-5; 8 bases agree with TRBD1. Germline assignment: CDR1 SGHTA and CDR2 FQGTGA. V shed 2 bases and J 11 bases; nucleotides not matched to a gene: 10. The CDR3 is made up of 14 amino acids. CDR3 coding DNA: TGTGCCAGCAGCTTATCAGGGGGCTTGAATGAGCAGTACTTC. Protein sequence: CASSLSGGLNEQYF.

CDR3 protein: CASSQDRTSSYEQYF. CDR3 sequence (DNA): TGCGCCAGCAGCCAAGATCGCACGAGCTCCTACGAGCAGTACTTC. V is TRBV4-1 and J is TRBJ2-7; D is undetermined. The CDR3 is 15 residues long. The V gene lost 0 bases and the J gene lost 0 bases, with 9 bases spanning the gap. Germline-derived CDR1 and CDR2 are MGHRA and YSYEKL.

The gene calls are TRBV4-2 and TRBJ2-7; D unclear. This CDR3 has 18 residues. In germline, CDR1 is LGHNA, CDR2 YNFKEQ. Trimming removed 0 bases at V and 2 bases at J, with 20 bases between. The CDR3 DNA reads TGTGCCAGCAGCCAAGATCTTTTACTGCAGCTGCGAGCCTACGAGCAGTACTTC. Its translation is CASSQDLLLQLRAYEQYF.

A note on this clonotype: One end of the junction does not line up with germline, which may come from a read error. This chain uses TRBV3-1 with TRBJ2-1, with 10 bases that match TRBD2. The CDR3 contains 16 residues. Per germline, CDR1 LGHDT and CDR2 YNNKEL (reference sequence). The CDR3 loop is CVSSPRTSGGWNEQFF. The CDR3 nucleotides are TGTGTCAGCAGTCCGAGGACTAGCGGTGGTTGGAATGAGCAGTTCTTC.

In regard to this clonotype: This sequence may be a read error, since a much larger clone differs from it by one base. The CDR3: CACSRLSYEQYF. The CDR3 region has the DNA TGTGCCTGCAGCCGACTCTCCTACGAGCAGTACTTC. The rearrangement joins TRBV11-1 to TRBJ2-4; D ambiguous. The J call is uncertain, as TRBJ2-7 better fits the DNA end. The CDR3 extends over 12 amino acids. The V gene's germline CDR1 is SGHAT and CDR2 FQDESV (reference sequence).

The V and J genes are TRBV29-1 and TRBJ2-2, with D possibly called TRBD1 or TRBD2 (5 bases each). The CDR3 is 13 amino acids. Between the trimmed V and J ends, which lost 7 bases and 2 bases, there was a span of 11 bases. The germline CDR1 and CDR2 sequences are SQVTM and ANQGSEA. The CDR3 nucleotides read TGCAGCGGGGGACGGCCAAACACCGGGGAGCTGTTTTTT. Protein sequence: CSGGRPNTGELFF.

The V gene is TRBV6-6, the J gene TRBJ2-3, with TRBD2 matching over 15 bases. CDR1 and CDR2 from the germline V gene are MNHNY and SVGAGI (reference sequence). Losses at the gene ends were 5 bases for V and 5 bases for J; bases not matched to a gene: 5. CDR3 length: 16 amino acids. CDR3 DNA sequence: TGTGCCAGCAGTCGGCAGGGACTAGCGGGGGGAGATACGCAGTATTTT. The encoded protein is CASSRQGLAGGDTQYF.

The rearrangement joins TRBV6-6 to TRBJ1-1, with no clear D. The germline V and J ends were trimmed by 6 bases and 7 bases, with 15 bases remaining between them. The CDR3 consists of 13 residues. From germline, CDR1 is MNHNY and CDR2 SVGAGI (reference sequence). CDR3 sequence reads: CASSATRENEAFF. The CDR3 nucleotides read TGTGCCAGCAGCGCGACAAGGGAAAATGAAGCTTTCTTT.

There are a few counts of this clonotype. This CDR3 is CASSLVGGRISETQYF. As DNA, the CDR3 is TGCGCCAGCAGCTTGGTTGGGGGCCGAATTTCGGAGACCCAGTACTTC. V is TRBV5-1 and J is TRBJ2-5; D might be TRBD1 (6 bases). The V end lost 0 bases, the J end lost 5 bases, and 17 bases lay between the germline ends. The germline CDR1 and CDR2 sequences are SGHRS and YFSETQ. This CDR3 has 16 residues.

Here the CDR3 DNA reads TGTGCCAGCACTACGGGGGCGGGAAGCTACACCTTC. This translates into CASTTGAGSYTF. The V gene is TRBV7-9, the J gene TRBJ1-2; a possible D gene is TRBD1 (6 bases). Germline CDR1 and CDR2: SEHNR and FQNEAQ (reference sequence). This CDR3 region has 12 residues. Trimming removed 7 bases at V and 9 bases at J, with 15 bases between.

The chain combines TRBV27 with TRBJ1-4; 8 bases map to TRBD1. Trimming cost V 6 bases and J 5 bases; bases outside gene matches: 8. CDR1 and CDR2 (germline): MNHEY, SMNVEV (reference sequence). The CDR3 sequence is 15 residues long. The CDR3: CASRVFDRGNEKLFF. CDR3 in DNA: TGTGCCAGCAGGGTCTTTGACAGGGGAAATGAAAAACTGTTTTTT.

Turning to this clonotype: One end of the junction does not line up with germline, which may come from a read error. The chain recombines TRBV7-3 with TRBJ2-3, with 15 bases matching TRBD2. In germline, CDR1 is SGHTA, CDR2 FQGTGA. The CDR3 loop spans 17 amino acids. The chain's CDR3 is CASSVTGLAGGTETQYF. The CDR3 nucleotides read TGTGCCAGCAGCGTAACGGGACTAGCGGGGGGCACAGAGACGCAGTATTTT.

The V and J genes are TRBV4-3 and TRBJ1-1, with 7 bases identical to TRBD1. Germline lookup yields CDR1 LGHNA and CDR2 YSLEER. This CDR3 comprises 13 residues. V lost 3 bases, J lost 9 bases, and 7 bases stayed unmatched. The CDR3 region has the DNA TGCGCCAGCAGCCATCCTTCGACAGGGAAAGCTTTCTTT. Translated, it gives CASSHPSTGKAFF.

This clonotype was seen more than once but under ten times. This rearrangement joins TRBV4-2 to TRBJ2-5, with 14 positions matching TRBD2. Germline V lookup: CDR1 LGHNA, CDR2 YNFKEQ. Trimming took 0 bases from V and 7 from J; bases not matched to a gene: 10. This CDR3 has 18 residues. The chain's CDR3 is CASSQDQLGLAGVGTQYF. The DNA of the CDR3 is TGTGCCAGCAGCCAAGATCAGTTGGGACTAGCGGGGGTCGGGACCCAGTACTTC.

Worth noting for this clonotype: It is unclear where the CDR3 begins or ends on the DNA, so no DNA is shown, and the CDR3 is as TCRdb lists it. The chain is built from TRBV7-2 and TRBJ2-1. CDR1 and CDR2 (germline): SGHTA, FQGNSA. The CDR3 is 13 residues long, counting both termini. CDR3 in amino acids: CASSLGGVASGSF.

The chain employs TRBV12-3 or TRBV12-4 and TRBJ2-3, with a tentative D call TRBD1 (5 bases). This CDR3 has 14 amino acids. Trimming stripped 2 bases from V and 4 bases from J, with 10 bases between. The CDR3 here is CASSLRRGPDTQYF. The CDR3 DNA is TGTGCCAGCAGTTTAAGAAGGGGCCCAGATACGCAGTATTTT.